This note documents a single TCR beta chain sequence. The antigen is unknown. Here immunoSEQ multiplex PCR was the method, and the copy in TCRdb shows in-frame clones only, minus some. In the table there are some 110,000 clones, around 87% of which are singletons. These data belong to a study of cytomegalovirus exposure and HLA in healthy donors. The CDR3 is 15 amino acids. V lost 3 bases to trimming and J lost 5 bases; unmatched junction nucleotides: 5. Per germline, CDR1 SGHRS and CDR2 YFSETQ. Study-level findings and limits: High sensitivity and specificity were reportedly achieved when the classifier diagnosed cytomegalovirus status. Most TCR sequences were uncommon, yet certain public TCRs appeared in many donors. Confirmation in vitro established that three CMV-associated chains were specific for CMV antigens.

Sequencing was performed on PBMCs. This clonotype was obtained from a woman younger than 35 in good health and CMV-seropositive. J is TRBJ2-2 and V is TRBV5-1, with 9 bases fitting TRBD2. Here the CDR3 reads CASSSGLALTGELFF. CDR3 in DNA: TGCGCCAGCAGCTCGGGACTAGCCTTGACCGGGGAGCTGTTTTTT. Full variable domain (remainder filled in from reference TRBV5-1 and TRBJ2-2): KAGVTQTPRYLIKTRGQQVTLSCSPISGHRSVSWYQQTPGQGLQFLFEYFSETQRNKGNFPGRFSGRQFSNSRSEMNVSTLELGDSALYLCASSSGLALTGELFFGEGSRLTVL.